This TCR beta chain was recovered during a study of CD8 T cells in Susac syndrome. Sequencing targeted TCR beta in T cells from blood (CD8+ and CD4+). Random-hexamer reverse transcription was applied to roughly 0.45 to 1 ug RNA. TCRdb used MiXCR to reprocess the immunoSEQ multiplex PCR reads, holding one entry per CDR3 protein. This table holds 250,000 to 300,000 distinct CDR3 sequences, around 85% found once. Germline CDR1 is SGHTA and CDR2 is FQGNSA. CDR3 length: 15 amino acids. V shed 3 bases and J 4 bases; nucleotides not matched to a gene: 7. The sample was CD8+ T cells from PBMCs. The rearrangement links TRBV7-2 to TRBJ2-3, with TRBD1 matching 7 bases. The source is a human donor with multiple sclerosis. CDR3 nucleotides: TGTGCCAGCAGCTTGGACAGGAGGTACGCAGATACGCAGTATTTT. Its protein product is CASSLDRRYADTQYF.